This TCR beta chain derives from a study of control samples from healthy donors and cancer patients. The V end was cut by 1 base, the J end by 5 bases, with 17 bases between. The CDR3 extends over 16 amino acids. Germline V gene data show CDR1 as MGHRA and CDR2 as YSYEKL. Profiling relied on immunoSEQ multiplex PCR, and the TCRdb table lists in-frame clones only, not all of them. In the table there are about 250,000 clones, over 70% of which are singletons. The specimen was PBMCs. V gene TRBV4-1 combines with J gene TRBJ1-1; D not certain. The origin of this receptor is a woman in her sixties or seventies with lung cancer. The CDR3 loop is CASSQALPLLGTEAFF. The CDR3 DNA reads TGCGCCAGCAGCCAAGCCCTTCCCCTCCTCGGGACTGAAGCTTTCTTT.